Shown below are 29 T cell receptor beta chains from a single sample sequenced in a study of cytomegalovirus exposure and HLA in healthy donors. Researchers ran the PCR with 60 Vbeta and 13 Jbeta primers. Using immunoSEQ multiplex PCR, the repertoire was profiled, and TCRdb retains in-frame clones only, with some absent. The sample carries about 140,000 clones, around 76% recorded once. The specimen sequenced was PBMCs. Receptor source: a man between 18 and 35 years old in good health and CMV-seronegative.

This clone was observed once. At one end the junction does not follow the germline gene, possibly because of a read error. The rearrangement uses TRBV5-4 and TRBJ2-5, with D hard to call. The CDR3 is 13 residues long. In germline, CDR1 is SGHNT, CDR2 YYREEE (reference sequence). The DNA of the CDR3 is TGTGCCAGCAGCTCATGGCCGGAAGAGGCCCAGTACTTC. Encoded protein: CASSSWPEEAQYF.

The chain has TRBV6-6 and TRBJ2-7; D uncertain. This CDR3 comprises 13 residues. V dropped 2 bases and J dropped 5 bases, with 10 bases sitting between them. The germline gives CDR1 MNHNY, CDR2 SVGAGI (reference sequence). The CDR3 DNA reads TGTGCCAGCAGTTACGTTGCCTACGACGAGCAGTACTTC. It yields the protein CASSYVAYDEQYF.

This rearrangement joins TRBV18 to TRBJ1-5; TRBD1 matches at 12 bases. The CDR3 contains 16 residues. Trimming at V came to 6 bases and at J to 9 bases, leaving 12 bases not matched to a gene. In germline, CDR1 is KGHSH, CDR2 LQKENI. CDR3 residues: CASSAGTGGGGRPQHF. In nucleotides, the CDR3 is TGTGCCAGCTCGGCCGGGACAGGGGGCGGCGGTCGGCCCCAGCATTTT.

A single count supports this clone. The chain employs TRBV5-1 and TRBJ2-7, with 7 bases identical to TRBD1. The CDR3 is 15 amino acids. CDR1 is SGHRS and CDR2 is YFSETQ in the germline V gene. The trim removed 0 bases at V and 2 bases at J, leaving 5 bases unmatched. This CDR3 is CASSLAGDRAYEQYF. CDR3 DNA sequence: TGCGCCAGCAGCTTGGCCGGAGACAGGGCCTACGAGCAGTACTTC.

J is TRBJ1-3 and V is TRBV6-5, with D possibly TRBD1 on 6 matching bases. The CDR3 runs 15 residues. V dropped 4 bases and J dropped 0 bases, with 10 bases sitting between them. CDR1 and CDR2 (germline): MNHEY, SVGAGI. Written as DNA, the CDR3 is TGTGCCAGCAGTTCTACAGGGTTCTCTGGAAACACCATATATTTT. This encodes CASSSTGFSGNTIYF.

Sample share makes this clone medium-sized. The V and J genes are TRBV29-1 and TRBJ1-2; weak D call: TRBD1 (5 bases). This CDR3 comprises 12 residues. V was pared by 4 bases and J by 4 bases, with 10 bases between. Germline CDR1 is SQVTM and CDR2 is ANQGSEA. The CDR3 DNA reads TGCAGCGTTGGGTCAAGGGGCTATGGCTACACCTTC. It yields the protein CSVGSRGYGYTF.

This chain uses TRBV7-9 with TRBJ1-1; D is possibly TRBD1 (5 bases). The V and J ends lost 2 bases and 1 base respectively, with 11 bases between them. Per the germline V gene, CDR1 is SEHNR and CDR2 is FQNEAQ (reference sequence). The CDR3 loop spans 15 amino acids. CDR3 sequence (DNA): TGTGCCAGCAGCTTAATGTTCAGGGAGAACACTGAAGCTTTCTTT. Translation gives CASSLMFRENTEAFF. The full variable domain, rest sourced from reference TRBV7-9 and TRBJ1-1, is DTGVSQNPRHKITKRGQNVTFRCDPISEHNRLYWYRQTLGQGPEFLTYFQNEAQLEKSRLLSDRFSAERPKGSFSTLEIQRTEQGDSAMYLCASSLMFRENTEAFFGQGTRLTVV.

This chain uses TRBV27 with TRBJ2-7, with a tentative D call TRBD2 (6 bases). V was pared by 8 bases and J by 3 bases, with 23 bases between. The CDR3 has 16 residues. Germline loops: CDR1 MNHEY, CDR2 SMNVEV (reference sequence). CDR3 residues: CASGLIAEGTGYEQYF. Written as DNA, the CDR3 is TGTGCCAGCGGGTTAATCGCGGAAGGGACTGGCTACGAGCAGTACTTC.

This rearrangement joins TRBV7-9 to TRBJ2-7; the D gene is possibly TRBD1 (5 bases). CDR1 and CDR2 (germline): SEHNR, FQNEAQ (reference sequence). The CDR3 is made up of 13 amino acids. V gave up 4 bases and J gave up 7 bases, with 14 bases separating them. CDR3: CASSSRLPGEQYF. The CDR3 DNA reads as TGTGCCAGCAGCTCGCGGCTCCCAGGGGAGCAGTACTTC.

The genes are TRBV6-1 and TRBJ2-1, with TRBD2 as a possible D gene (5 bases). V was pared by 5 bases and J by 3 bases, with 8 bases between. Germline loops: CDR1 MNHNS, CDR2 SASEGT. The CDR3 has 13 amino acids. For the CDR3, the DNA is TGTGCCAGCAGTACCGGGGACTACAATGAGCAGTTCTTC. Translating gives CASSTGDYNEQFF.

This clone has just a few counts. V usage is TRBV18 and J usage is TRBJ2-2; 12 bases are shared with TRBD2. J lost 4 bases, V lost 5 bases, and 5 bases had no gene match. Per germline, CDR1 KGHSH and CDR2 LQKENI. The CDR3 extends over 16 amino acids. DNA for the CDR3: TGTGCCAGCTCATTTACGACTAGCGGGAGCACCGGGGAGCTGTTTTTT. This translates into CASSFTTSGSTGELFF. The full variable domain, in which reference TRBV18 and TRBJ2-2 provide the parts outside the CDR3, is NAGVMQNPRHLVRRRGQEARLRCSPMKGHSHVYWYRQLPEEGLKFMVYLQKENIIDESGMPKERFSAEFPKEGPSILRIQQVVRGDSAAYFCASSFTTSGSTGELFFGEGSRLTVL.

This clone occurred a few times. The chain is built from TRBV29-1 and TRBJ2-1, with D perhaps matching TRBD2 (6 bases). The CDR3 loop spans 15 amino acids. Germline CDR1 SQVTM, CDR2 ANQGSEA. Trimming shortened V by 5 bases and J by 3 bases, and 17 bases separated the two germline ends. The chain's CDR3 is CSVFEFGGIYNEQFF. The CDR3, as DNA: TGCAGCGTTTTTGAGTTCGGGGGAATCTACAATGAGCAGTTCTTC.

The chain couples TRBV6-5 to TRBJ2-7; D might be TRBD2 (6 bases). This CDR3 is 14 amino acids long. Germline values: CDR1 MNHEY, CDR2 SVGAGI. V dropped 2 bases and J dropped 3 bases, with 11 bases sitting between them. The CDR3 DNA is TGTGCCAGCAGTTACAGGTGGAGGGACTACGAGCAGTACTTC. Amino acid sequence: CASSYRWRDYEQYF.

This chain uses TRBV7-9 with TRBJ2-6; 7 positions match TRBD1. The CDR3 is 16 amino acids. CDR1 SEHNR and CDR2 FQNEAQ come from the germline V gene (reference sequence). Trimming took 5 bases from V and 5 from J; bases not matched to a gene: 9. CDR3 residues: CASSQAGGSRANVLTF. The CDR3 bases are TGTGCCAGCAGCCAGGCAGGGGGTTCTAGGGCCAACGTCCTGACTTTC.

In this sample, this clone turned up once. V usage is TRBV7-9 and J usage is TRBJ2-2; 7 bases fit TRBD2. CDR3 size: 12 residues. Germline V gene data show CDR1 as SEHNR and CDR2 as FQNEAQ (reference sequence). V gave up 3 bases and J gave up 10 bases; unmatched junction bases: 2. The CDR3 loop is CASSFGGEELFF. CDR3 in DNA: TGTGCCAGCAGCTTTGGGGGGGAGGAGCTGTTTTTT. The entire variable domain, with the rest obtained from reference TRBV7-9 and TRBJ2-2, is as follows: DTGVSQNPRHKITKRGQNVTFRCDPISEHNRLYWYRQTLGQGPEFLTYFQNEAQLEKSRLLSDRFSAERPKGSFSTLEIQRTEQGDSAMYLCASSFGGEELFFGEGSRLTVL.

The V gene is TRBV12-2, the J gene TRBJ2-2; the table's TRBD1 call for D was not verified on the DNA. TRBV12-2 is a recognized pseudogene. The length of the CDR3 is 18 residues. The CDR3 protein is CASRLARQGTTATGELFF. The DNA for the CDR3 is TGTGCAAGTCGCTTAGCCCGACAGGGGACAACGGCCACCGGGGAGCTGTTTTTT.

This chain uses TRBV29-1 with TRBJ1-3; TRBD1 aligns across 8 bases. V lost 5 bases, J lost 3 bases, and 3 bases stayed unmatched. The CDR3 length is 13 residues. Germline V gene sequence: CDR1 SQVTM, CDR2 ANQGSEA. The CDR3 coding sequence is TGCAGCGTTTGGACAGGGAGTGGAAACACCATATATTTT. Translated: CSVWTGSGNTIYF.

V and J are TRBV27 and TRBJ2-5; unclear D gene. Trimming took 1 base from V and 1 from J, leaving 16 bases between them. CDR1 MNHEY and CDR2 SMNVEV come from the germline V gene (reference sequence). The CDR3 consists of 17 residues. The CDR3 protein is CASSLFGRLLVQETQYF. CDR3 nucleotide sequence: TGTGCCAGCAGTTTATTTGGCAGACTCCTAGTCCAAGAGACCCAGTACTTC.

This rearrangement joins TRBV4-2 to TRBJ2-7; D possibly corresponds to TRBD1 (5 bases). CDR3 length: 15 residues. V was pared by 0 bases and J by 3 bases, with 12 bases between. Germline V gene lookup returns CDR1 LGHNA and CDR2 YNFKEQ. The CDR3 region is CASSQDRSQGYEQYF. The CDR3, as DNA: TGTGCCAGCAGCCAAGATCGTTCCCAGGGCTACGAGCAGTACTTC.

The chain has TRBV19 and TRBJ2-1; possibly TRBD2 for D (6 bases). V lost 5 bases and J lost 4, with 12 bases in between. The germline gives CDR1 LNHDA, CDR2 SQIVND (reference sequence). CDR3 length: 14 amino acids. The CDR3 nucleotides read TGTGCCAGTAGTGGGGGACTCGAGTACAATGAGCAGTTCTTC. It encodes CASSGGLEYNEQFF.

Written as DNA, the CDR3 is TGTGCCAGCAGTGGGACTAGCGGGGGGTTGCAGTTCTTC. This sequence encodes CASSGTSGGLQFF. The chain uses TRBV6-6 and TRBJ2-1, with 15 positions matching TRBD2. CDR1 and CDR2 from the germline V gene are MNHNY and SVGAGI (reference sequence). The CDR3 is 13 residues long. V lost 5 bases to trimming and J lost 12 bases; unmatched junction nucleotides: 2.

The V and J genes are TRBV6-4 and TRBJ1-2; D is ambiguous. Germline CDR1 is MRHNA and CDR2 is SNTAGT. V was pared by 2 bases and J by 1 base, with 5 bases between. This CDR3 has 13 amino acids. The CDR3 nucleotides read TGTGCCAGCAGTGACCCCGTTAACTATGGCTACACCTTC. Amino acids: CASSDPVNYGYTF.

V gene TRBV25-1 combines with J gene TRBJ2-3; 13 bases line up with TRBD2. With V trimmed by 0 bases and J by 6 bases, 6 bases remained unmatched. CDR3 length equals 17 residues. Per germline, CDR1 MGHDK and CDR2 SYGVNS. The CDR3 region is CASSEYRLAGGADTQYF. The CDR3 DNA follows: TGTGCCAGCAGTGAATATAGACTAGCGGGAGGTGCGGATACGCAGTATTTT.

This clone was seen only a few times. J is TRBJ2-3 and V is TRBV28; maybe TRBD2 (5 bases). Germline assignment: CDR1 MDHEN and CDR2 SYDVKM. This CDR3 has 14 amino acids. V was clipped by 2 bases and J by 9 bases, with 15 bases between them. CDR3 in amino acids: CASSLPRSGLTQYF. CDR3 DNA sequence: TGTGCCAGCAGTTTACCCAGAAGCGGATTAACGCAGTATTTT.

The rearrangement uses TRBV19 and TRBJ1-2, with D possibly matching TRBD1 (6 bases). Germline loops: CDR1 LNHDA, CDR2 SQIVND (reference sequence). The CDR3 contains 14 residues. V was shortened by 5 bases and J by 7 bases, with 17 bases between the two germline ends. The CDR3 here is CASSSQGRGGGYTF. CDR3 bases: TGTGCCAGTAGTTCGCAGGGGCGCGGGGGTGGCTACACCTTC. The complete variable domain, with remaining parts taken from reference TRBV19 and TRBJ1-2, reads DGGITQSPKYLFRKEGQNVTLSCEQNLNHDAMYWYRQDPGQGLRLIYYSQIVNDFQKGDIAEGYSVSREKKESFPLTVTSAQKNPTAFYLCASSSQGRGGGYTFGSGTRLTVV.

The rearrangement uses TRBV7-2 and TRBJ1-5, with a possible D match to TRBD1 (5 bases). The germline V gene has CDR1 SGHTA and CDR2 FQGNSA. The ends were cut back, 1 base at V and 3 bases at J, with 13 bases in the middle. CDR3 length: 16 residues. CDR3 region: CASSLVPPGPNQPQHF. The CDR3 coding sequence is TGTGCCAGCAGCTTAGTTCCCCCAGGGCCCAATCAGCCCCAGCATTTT.

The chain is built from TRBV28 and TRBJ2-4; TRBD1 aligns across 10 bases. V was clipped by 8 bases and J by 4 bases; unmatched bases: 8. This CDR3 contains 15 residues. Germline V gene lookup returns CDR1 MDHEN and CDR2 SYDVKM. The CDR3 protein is CASCYWGQGKNIQYF. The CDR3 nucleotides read TGTGCCAGCTGCTACTGGGGACAGGGGAAAAACATTCAGTACTTC.

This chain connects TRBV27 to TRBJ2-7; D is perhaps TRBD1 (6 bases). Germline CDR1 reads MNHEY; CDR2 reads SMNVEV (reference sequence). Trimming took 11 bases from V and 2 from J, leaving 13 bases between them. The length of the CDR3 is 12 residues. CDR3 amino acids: CAVRGPPYEQYF. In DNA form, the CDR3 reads TGTGCCGTCAGGGGCCCCCCCTACGAGCAGTACTTC.

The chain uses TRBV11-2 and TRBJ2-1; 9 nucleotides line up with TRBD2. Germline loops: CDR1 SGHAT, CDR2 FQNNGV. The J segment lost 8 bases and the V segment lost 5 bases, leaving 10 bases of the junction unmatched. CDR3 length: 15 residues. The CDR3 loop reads CASSPIGGGADEQFF. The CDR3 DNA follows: TGTGCCAGCAGCCCGATAGGCGGGGGGGCGGATGAGCAGTTCTTC. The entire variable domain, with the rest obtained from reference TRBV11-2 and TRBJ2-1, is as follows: EAGVAQSPRYKIIEKRQSVAFWCNPISGHATLYWYQQILGQGPKLLIQFQNNGVVDDSQLPKDRFSAERLKGVDSTLKIQPAKLEDSAVYLCASSPIGGGADEQFFGPGTRLTVL.